The clone carrying this T cell receptor (beta chain) turned up a few times. No antigen is known for it. Through Arm-PCR of CDR3 regions and iRepertoire HTBI primers, TCR beta libraries were built. One entry per CDR3 protein results from TCRdb running MiXCR on the multiplex PCR reads. Among around 480,000 distinct CDR3 sequences, roughly a sixth were seen once, and the ten largest hold 20% to 25%. This specimen belongs to a study of regulatory T cells in long-lasting Graves disease. Study-wide findings and caveats: Persistent Graves' patients showed a TCR diversity that was lower than that of newly diagnosed ones.

Regarding time point: newly diagnosed GD, antithyroid drugs for less than 3 months. RNA from PBMCs was the source of the TCR library. The collection involved drawing 8.5 to 9 milliliters of peripheral blood into EDTA tubes. CDR1 is MNHNS and CDR2 is SASEGT in the germline V gene. V gave up 7 bases and J gave up 5 bases, with 18 bases separating them. The CDR3 length is 14 residues. This same sample was also taken into another study, of T cells in Graves' hyperthyroidism and ophthalmopathy. That study reports: Newly diagnosed hyperthyroidism patients aged 18 to 65 years had disease lasting under 2 months. Blood also held most thyroid clonotypes expanded beyond 0.001.

Specimen: peripheral blood mononuclear cells (PBMCs), collected at new diagnosis, from a patient treated with antithyroid drugs. This chain links TRBV6-1 with TRBJ2-7, with D perhaps given as TRBD1 or TRBD2 (5 bases each). The receptor's source is a woman aged 35 to 59 with Graves disease. As DNA, the CDR3 is TGTGCCAGCAAGCCGGGACCCGATAGGGACGAGCAGTACTTC. Residues: CASKPGPDRDEQYF.